What follows are 6 T cell receptor beta chains derived from one specimen sequenced in a study of cytomegalovirus exposure and HLA in healthy donors (dated by TCRdb to the late 2010s). The protocol used for the library was the immunoSEQ multiplex PCR assay. The table was pulled from immuneACCESS by TCRdb, which kept in-frame rearrangements only. Such tables lose some clones; where checked, under half of the loss comes from unresolved V genes, and the rest has no known cause. The sample profile shows about 220,000 clones; 80% to 95% of them were found once. The top ten clones comprise approximately 0.99% of the sample. Input material: PBMCs. All receptors derive from a woman aged 18-30 years in good health and CMV-seronegative.

V usage is TRBV6-5 and J usage is TRBJ1-2; D might be TRBD1 (6 bases). The V gene's germline CDR1 is MNHEY and CDR2 SVGAGI. The CDR3 has 13 amino acids. The V gene lost 5 bases and the J gene lost 1 base, with 8 bases spanning the gap. CDR3 bases: TGTGCCAGCAGTCCGGACAGTAACTATGGCTACACCTTC. Protein: CASSPDSNYGYTF.

The V call is TRBV7-6, the J call TRBJ2-1, with 9 nucleotides matching TRBD2. The CDR3 length is 17 residues. The J segment lost 2 bases and the V segment lost 4 bases, leaving 9 bases of the junction unmatched. The germline V gene has CDR1 SGHVS and CDR2 FNYEAQ. CDR3 sequence reads: CASSSDGGGGAYNEQFF. Here the CDR3 DNA reads TGTGCCAGCAGCTCAGACGGCGGGGGGGGAGCCTACAATGAGCAGTTCTTC.

The chain uses TRBV10-1 and TRBJ2-7, with 7 bases lining up with TRBD1. V dropped 7 bases and J dropped 1; count of bases not matched to a gene: 4. Germline V gene data show CDR1 as WNHNN and CDR2 as SYGVQD (reference sequence). The CDR3 sequence is 13 residues long. The CDR3 region has the DNA TGCGCCAGCAAAGACAGGGTTTCCTACGAGCAGTACTTC. This encodes CASKDRVSYEQYF.

This chain joins TRBV14 and TRBJ1-5; 7 bases map to TRBD1. Germline assignment: CDR1 SGHDN and CDR2 FVKESK. The length of the CDR3 is 13 residues. The ends lost 4 bases at V and 5 bases at J; junction bases unmatched: 2. CDR3 in amino acids: CASSPQGYQPQHF. For the CDR3, the DNA is TGTGCCAGCAGCCCACAGGGGTATCAGCCCCAGCATTTT.

J is TRBJ2-1 and V is TRBV27; TRBD1 is a possible D gene (6 bases). The V gene lost 2 bases and the J gene lost 7 bases, with 12 bases spanning the gap. In germline, CDR1 is MNHEY, CDR2 SMNVEV (reference sequence). The CDR3 consists of 14 residues. The CDR3 sequence is CASSLPGTRNEQFF. The CDR3 DNA is TGTGCCAGCAGTTTACCTGGGACAAGAAATGAGCAGTTCTTC.

This clone was recorded a few times. V usage is TRBV27 and J usage is TRBJ2-7, with 8 positions matching TRBD2. From germline, CDR1 is MNHEY and CDR2 SMNVEV (reference sequence). The CDR3 is 12 amino acids. J gave up 3 bases and V 11 bases, and 6 bases lay outside the gene matches. Written as DNA, the CDR3 is TGTGCCGTTCCGGGACTAGGCTACGAGCAGTACTTC. This sequence encodes CAVPGLGYEQYF.